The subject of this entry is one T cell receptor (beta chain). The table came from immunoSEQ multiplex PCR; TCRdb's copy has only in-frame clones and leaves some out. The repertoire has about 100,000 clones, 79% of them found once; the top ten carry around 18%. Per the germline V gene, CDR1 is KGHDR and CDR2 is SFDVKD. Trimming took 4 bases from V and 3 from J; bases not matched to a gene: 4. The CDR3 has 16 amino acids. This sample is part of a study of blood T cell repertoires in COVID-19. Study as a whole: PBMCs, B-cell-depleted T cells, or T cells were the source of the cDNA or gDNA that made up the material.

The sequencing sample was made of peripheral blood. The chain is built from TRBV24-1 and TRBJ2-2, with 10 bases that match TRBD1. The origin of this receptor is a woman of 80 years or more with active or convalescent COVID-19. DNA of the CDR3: TGTGCCACCAGTGACGGCGGACAGGGGGACACCGGGGAGCTGTTTTTT. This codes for CATSDGGQGDTGELFF.